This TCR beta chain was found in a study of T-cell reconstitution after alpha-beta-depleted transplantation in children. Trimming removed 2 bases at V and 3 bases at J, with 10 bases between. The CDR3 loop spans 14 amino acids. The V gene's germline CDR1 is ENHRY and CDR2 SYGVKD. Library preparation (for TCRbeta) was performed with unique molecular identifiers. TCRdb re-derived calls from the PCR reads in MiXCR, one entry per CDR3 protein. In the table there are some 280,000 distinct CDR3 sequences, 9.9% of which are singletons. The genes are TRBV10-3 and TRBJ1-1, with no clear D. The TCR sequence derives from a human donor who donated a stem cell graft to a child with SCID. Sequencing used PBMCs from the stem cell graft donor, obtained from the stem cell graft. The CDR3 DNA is TGTGCCATCAGTGAGGACCTAGGGCACACTGAAGCTTTCTTT. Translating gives CAISEDLGHTEAFF.